Each of the 14 T cell receptor beta chains below was sequenced from the same sample in a study of T cell responses to AZD1222 COVID-19 vaccine. The table came from immunoSEQ multiplex PCR; TCRdb's copy has only in-frame clones and leaves some out. Among 110,000 or so clones listed, around 89% were seen once. The sample here was peripheral blood, taken 28 days after the second AZD1222 dose. The source of these receptors is an adult who received the AZD1222 COVID-19 vaccine.

CDR3 loop: CATSRRTDTQYF. DNA of the CDR3: TGTGCCACCAGCAGACGCACAGATACGCAGTATTTT. The gene calls are TRBV15 and TRBJ2-3; D ambiguous. The CDR3 spans 12 residues. The ends were cut back, 2 bases at V and 1 base at J, with 1 base in the middle. CDR1 is LNHNV and CDR2 is YYDKDF in the germline V gene (reference sequence).

The gene calls are TRBV7-2 and TRBJ1-5; D gene unclear. The CDR3 spans 13 residues. Per the germline V gene, CDR1 is SGHTA and CDR2 is FQGNSA. Trimming cost V 2 bases and J 5 bases, with 7 bases left between them. Here the CDR3 DNA reads TGTGCCAGCAGCTTAAAGGTTGATCAGCCCCAGCATTTT. Protein product: CASSLKVDQPQHF.

There are a few counts of this clone. Other DNA sequences in the sample encode the same CDR3. This chain connects TRBV4-2 to TRBJ1-4; 9 nucleotides agree with TRBD1. V dropped 4 bases and J dropped 8; count of bases not matched to a gene: 8. Germline values: CDR1 LGHNA, CDR2 YNFKEQ. This CDR3 is built from 15 residues. CDR3 coding DNA: TGTGCCAGCAGCCCCTCGGGGACAGGGAACGAAAAACTGTTTTTT. Encoded protein: CASSPSGTGNEKLFF.

The rearrangement joins TRBV4-1 to TRBJ1-1; possibly TRBD1 for D (5 bases). V was clipped by 0 bases and J by 1 base, with 9 bases between them. There are 15 residues in the CDR3. Germline V gene sequence: CDR1 MGHRA, CDR2 YSYEKL. DNA of the CDR3: TGCGCCAGCAGCCAAGATGGGGGACCGAACACTGAAGCTTTCTTT. Amino acid sequence: CASSQDGGPNTEAFF.

Only a few counts were recorded for this clone. J is TRBJ1-5 and V is TRBV19, with D uncertain. V dropped 4 bases and J dropped 0 bases, with 13 bases sitting between them. Per the germline V gene, CDR1 is LNHDA and CDR2 is SQIVND (reference sequence). The CDR3 is 16 amino acids. The CDR3 loop reads CASSTGRWDSNQPQHF. The CDR3 coding sequence is TGTGCCAGTAGTACAGGAAGGTGGGATAGCAATCAGCCCCAGCATTTT.

V gene TRBV7-2 combines with J gene TRBJ1-1, with D possibly being TRBD1 (6 bases). Between the trimmed V and J ends, which lost 1 base and 4 bases, there was a span of 19 bases. CDR1 is SGHTA, CDR2 FQGNSA, per germline. The length of the CDR3 is 17 residues. CDR3 nucleotides: TGTGCCAGCAGCTTAGATTGGCAGGGGAGGTTTAGCACTGAAGCTTTCTTT. Its protein is CASSLDWQGRFSTEAFF.

The CDR3: CASSPLGGGTDTQYF. In DNA form, the CDR3 reads TGTGCCAGCTCACCGCTAGGGGGTGGCACAGATACGCAGTATTTT. The V and J genes are TRBV18 and TRBJ2-3, with D perhaps TRBD1 (6 bases). The CDR3 runs to 15 residues. The V end was cut by 3 bases, the J end by 1 base, with 11 bases between. Germline values: CDR1 KGHSH, CDR2 LQKENI.

The chain combines TRBV29-1 with TRBJ2-1; D uncertain. The CDR3 runs 13 residues. Germline-derived CDR1 and CDR2 are SQVTM and ANQGSEA. Trimming removed 0 bases from V and 5 bases from J, with 8 bases in between. CDR3 sequence (DNA): TGCAGCGTTGAAGACTCACTTAACAATGAGCAGTTCTTC. It encodes CSVEDSLNNEQFF.

The chain uses TRBV29-1 and TRBJ2-2, with D tentatively TRBD1 (6 bases). The CDR3 contains 14 residues. Germline V gene data show CDR1 as SQVTM and CDR2 as ANQGSEA. The V gene lost 7 bases and the J gene lost 0 bases, with 12 bases spanning the gap. CDR3 residues: CSAQGTANTGELFF. DNA for the CDR3: TGCAGCGCCCAGGGGACGGCGAACACCGGGGAGCTGTTTTTT.

The chain recombines TRBV4-3 with TRBJ2-7, with 8 bases lining up with TRBD1. Germline V gene sequence: CDR1 LGHNA, CDR2 YSLEER. CDR3 size: 15 residues. V lost 5 bases, J lost 6 bases, and 12 bases stayed unmatched. The CDR3 region is CASSLGTGQGGEQYF. CDR3 sequence (DNA): TGCGCCAGCAGCTTAGGGACAGGCCAAGGGGGCGAGCAGTACTTC.

The gene calls are TRBV4-3 and TRBJ1-2, with 7 positions matching TRBD1. The trim removed 0 bases at V and 8 bases at J, leaving 9 bases unmatched. The germline V gene encodes CDR1 LGHNA and CDR2 YSLEER. The CDR3 is made up of 15 amino acids. CDR3 bases: TGCGCCAGCAGCCAAGATGGGAAATGGACAGGAGGCTACACCTTC. This translates into CASSQDGKWTGGYTF.

V is TRBV6-5 and J is TRBJ2-7, with unresolved D. Per germline, CDR1 MNHEY and CDR2 SVGAGI. Deletions cut 2 bases from V and 2 bases from J, with 13 bases between. This CDR3 comprises 15 residues. In DNA, the CDR3 is TGTGCCAGCAGTTACCAGACGTCTTCCACCTACGAGCAGTACTTC. Translated: CASSYQTSSTYEQYF.

This clone appeared once. V usage is TRBV24-1 and J usage is TRBJ2-2, with 8 bases aligning to TRBD1. The trim removed 7 bases at V and 8 bases at J, leaving 5 bases unmatched. The CDR3 covers 13 residues. Germline V gives CDR1 KGHDR, CDR2 SFDVKD. The CDR3 sequence: CATSDRGAGELFF. CDR3 bases: TGTGCCACCAGCGACAGGGGCGCGGGGGAGCTGTTTTTT.

The chain uses TRBV10-3 and TRBJ2-5, with TRBD1 matching 10 bases. Trimming took 0 bases from V and 4 from J; bases not matched to a gene: 2. In germline, CDR1 is ENHRY, CDR2 SYGVKD. This CDR3 has 15 amino acids. The CDR3 DNA reads TGTGCCATCAGTGAGTCTGACAGGGGGCCAGAGACCCAGTACTTC. As protein: CAISESDRGPETQYF.